Each of the 18 T cell receptor beta chains below was sequenced from the same sample in a study of CD8 T cells in ankylosing spondylitis. Via MiXCR, TCRdb re-called the 5' RACE reads, giving one row per CDR3 protein. The sample holds approximately 290,000 distinct CDR3 sequences, more than 20% seen once. The sample comprised blood, either unsorted or a sorted T cell fraction (not recorded which). Receptor source: a female donor with ankylosing spondylitis or in good health (not recorded which).

This clonotype was seen only a few times. The CDR3 reads CASSLFPVGEGGDTQYF. In nucleotides, the CDR3 is TGTGCCAGCAGCTTATTCCCCGTCGGTGAGGGAGGAGATACGCAGTATTTT. The chain employs TRBV7-2 and TRBJ2-3; tentatively, D is TRBD2 (6 bases). The V and J ends lost 2 bases and 5 bases respectively, with 20 bases between them. CDR1 SGHTA and CDR2 FQGNSA come from the germline V gene. There are 17 residues in the CDR3.

This rearrangement joins TRBV18 to TRBJ2-6; TRBD1 agrees at 7 bases. V lost 3 bases to trimming and J lost 2 bases; unmatched junction nucleotides: 10. The germline V gene encodes CDR1 KGHSH and CDR2 LQKENI. The CDR3 sequence is 18 residues long. The CDR3 nucleotides read TGTGCCAGCTCACCTGGGACAGTTTCGGGGCCTGGGGCCAACGTCCTGACTTTC. Translation: CASSPGTVSGPGANVLTF.

In this sample, this clonotype turned up once. V usage is TRBV7-3 and J usage is TRBJ2-3, with D perhaps matching TRBD2 (6 bases). The V gene lost 3 bases and the J gene lost 2 bases, with 21 bases spanning the gap. The germline CDR1 and CDR2 sequences are SGHTA and FQGTGA. The CDR3 is 18 amino acids. CDR3 in amino acids: CASSFRQSGELHTDTQYF. CDR3 nucleotides: TGTGCCAGCAGCTTTAGGCAGTCGGGGGAGTTACACACAGATACGCAGTATTTT.

This clonotype was counted a few times. The chain couples TRBV3-1 to TRBJ2-4; possibly TRBD2 for D (5 bases). Between the trimmed V and J ends, which lost 0 bases and 5 bases, there was a span of 11 bases. Germline V gene data show CDR1 as LGHDT and CDR2 as YNNKEL (reference sequence). The CDR3 is 15 amino acids. In DNA form, the CDR3 reads TGTGCCAGCAGCCAAGACCCGGTGAGGGAAAACATTCAGTACTTC. Its protein product is CASSQDPVRENIQYF.

The rearrangement uses TRBV5-5 and TRBJ2-7; 8 bases are shared with TRBD2. J was trimmed by 7 bases and V by 2 bases; bases with no gene match: 14. CDR3 length equals 16 residues. Germline values: CDR1 SGHKS, CDR2 YYEKEE (reference sequence). The chain's CDR3 is CASSFLASTSAKEQYF. In nucleotides, the CDR3 is TGTGCCAGCAGCTTCCTAGCCTCGACTAGCGCCAAAGAGCAGTACTTC. The variable domain in full, completed from reference TRBV5-5 and TRBJ2-7, reads DAGVTQSPTHLIKTRGQQVTLRCSPISGHKSVSWYQQVLGQGPQFIFQYYEKEERGRGNFPDRFSARQFPNYSSELNVNALLLGDSALYLCASSFLASTSAKEQYFGPGTRLTVT.

The chain couples TRBV20-1 to TRBJ2-7, with D possibly matching TRBD1 (6 bases). This CDR3 has 14 residues. Germline V lookup: CDR1 DFQATT, CDR2 SNEGSKA (reference sequence). V gave up 3 bases and J gave up 3 bases, with 15 bases separating them. The CDR3 is CSASWPGRGYEQYF. CDR3 DNA sequence: TGCAGTGCTAGTTGGCCGGGCAGGGGCTACGAGCAGTACTTC.

This clonotype was seen a handful of times. The rearrangement joins TRBV10-3 to TRBJ2-2; possible D gene TRBD1, 6 bases. Per germline, CDR1 ENHRY and CDR2 SYGVKD. The CDR3 length is 14 residues. Trimming took 3 bases from V and 4 from J, leaving 9 bases between them. The CDR3: CAISEGQSTGELFF. CDR3 sequence (DNA): TGTGCCATCAGTGAAGGACAGTCCACCGGGGAGCTGTTTTTT.

This clonotype came up many times. V usage is TRBV20-1 and J usage is TRBJ2-7; 10 bases are shared with TRBD1. The trim removed 5 bases at V and 3 bases at J, leaving 16 bases unmatched. In germline, CDR1 is DFQATT, CDR2 SNEGSKA (reference sequence). CDR3 length: 17 residues. CDR3 coding DNA: TGCAGTGCTGCCGGGACAGGGGACCCGCGGAATTACTACGAGCAGTACTTC. This gives the protein CSAAGTGDPRNYYEQYF.

Details on this clonotype: This may arise from a read error, as a much more abundant clone is one base away. The chain employs TRBV20-1 and TRBJ2-1, with 13 bases identical to TRBD2. Germline CDR1 is DFQATT and CDR2 is SNEGSKA (reference sequence). This CDR3 comprises 16 residues. CDR3 DNA sequence: TGCTGTGCTTCGCGGACTAGCGGGGGCGTTTACAATGAGCAGTTCTTC. It is translated as CCASRTSGGVYNEQFF.

The table lists this clonotype with a few counts. In DNA, the CDR3 is TGTGCCATCAGTGAGGCGGGAGGGCCTGGAGAGACCCAGTACTTC. Its translation: CAISEAGGPGETQYF. The V gene is TRBV10-3, the J gene TRBJ2-5, with 9 bases lining up with TRBD2. The germline gives CDR1 ENHRY, CDR2 SYGVKD. The CDR3 runs 15 residues. The V and J ends lost 2 bases and 4 bases, in that order; junction bases with no gene match: 5.

This clonotype appeared a few times. The V call is TRBV12-3 or TRBV12-4, the J call TRBJ1-1, with 7 bases aligning to TRBD1. This CDR3 is 15 amino acids long. With 5 bases clipped from V and 6 bases from J, the junction kept 12 bases outside the gene matches. The CDR3 spells CASSPFGTAVSEAFF. CDR3 DNA: TGTGCCAGCAGTCCCTTCGGGACAGCAGTATCTGAAGCTTTCTTT.

This clonotype appeared a few times. This chain links TRBV11-2 with TRBJ2-3; TRBD2 matches 14 bases. The germline gives CDR1 SGHAT, CDR2 FQNNGV. After removal of 5 bases from V and 3 bases from J, the junction contained 10 bases not matched to a gene. The CDR3 covers 18 residues. CDR3 sequence reads: CASSGRLAGGRVTDTQYF. CDR3 nucleotides: TGTGCCAGCAGCGGACGACTAGCGGGAGGGCGGGTTACAGATACGCAGTATTTT. The variable domain in full, completed from reference TRBV11-2 and TRBJ2-3, reads EAGVAQSPRYKIIEKRQSVAFWCNPISGHATLYWYQQILGQGPKLLIQFQNNGVVDDSQLPKDRFSAERLKGVDSTLKIQPAKLEDSAVYLCASSGRLAGGRVTDTQYFGPGTRLTVL.

This chain links TRBV7-9 with TRBJ1-1, with D perhaps matching TRBD1 (6 bases). V lost 8 bases, J lost 0 bases, and 7 bases lay in between. The CDR3 loop spans 12 amino acids. Germline V gene lookup returns CDR1 SEHNR and CDR2 FQNEAQ (reference sequence). As DNA, the CDR3 is TGTGCCAGCGGGACAATGAACACTGAAGCTTTCTTT. This encodes CASGTMNTEAFF. The full variable domain, its missing parts supplied by reference TRBV7-9 and TRBJ1-1, is DTGVSQNPRHKITKRGQNVTFRCDPISEHNRLYWYRQTLGQGPEFLTYFQNEAQLEKSRLLSDRFSAERPKGSFSTLEIQRTEQGDSAMYLCASGTMNTEAFFGQGTRLTVV.

The V gene is TRBV5-1, the J gene TRBJ2-3; a weak D match, TRBD2 (6 bases). The germline V gene encodes CDR1 SGHRS and CDR2 YFSETQ. This CDR3 is 13 amino acids long. V was trimmed by 5 bases and J by 4 bases, leaving 11 bases between them. Written as DNA, the CDR3 is TGCGCCAGCAGGGAGGGAGTAGCAGATACGCAGTATTTT. Translation gives CASREGVADTQYF. Together with reference TRBV5-1 and TRBJ2-3, the CDR3 gives the full variable domain: KAGVTQTPRYLIKTRGQQVTLSCSPISGHRSVSWYQQTPGQGLQFLFEYFSETQRNKGNFPGRFSGRQFSNSRSEMNVSTLELGDSALYLCASREGVADTQYFGPGTRLTVL.

This clonotype showed up just a few times. This chain joins TRBV12-3 or TRBV12-4 and TRBJ2-4; either TRBD1 or TRBD2 may supply D (5 bases each). The V end was cut by 8 bases, the J end by 0 bases, with 11 bases between. The CDR3 runs 14 residues. The CDR3 protein is CASGGRLAKNIQYF. Written as DNA, the CDR3 is TGTGCCAGCGGGGGACGGCTAGCCAAAAACATTCAGTACTTC.

Only a few counts were recorded for this clonotype. The genes are TRBV7-3 and TRBJ2-1; no reliable D call. The germline CDR1 and CDR2 sequences are SGHTA and FQGTGA. V was trimmed by 5 bases and J by 3 bases, leaving 5 bases between them. The CDR3 has 12 residues. CDR3 nucleotides: TGTGCCAGCAGCCTAGACTACAATGAGCAGTTCTTC. The encoded protein is CASSLDYNEQFF.

This clonotype was detected only a few times. The chain has TRBV6-1 and TRBJ2-1; possible D gene TRBD2, 6 bases. Germline CDR1 and CDR2: MNHNS and SASEGT. V lost 6 bases, J lost 5 bases, and 17 bases lay in between. The CDR3 length is 15 residues. As DNA, the CDR3 is TGTGCCAGCAGACCCTCCGGCGGGGAGAACAATGAGCAGTTCTTC. This sequence encodes CASRPSGGENNEQFF.

This sequence joins TRBV21-1 and TRBJ2-7. TRBV21-1 is tagged as a pseudogene. The CDR3 extends over 13 amino acids. The CDR3 DNA is TGTGCGTCCTCGTGGCGGAGCCAATACGAGCAGTACTTC. Translating gives CASSWRSQYEQYF.